Listed below are T cell receptor beta chains from one sample, sequenced in a study of neurological immune-mediated disorders. Using its own MiXCR run on the 5' RACE reads, TCRdb lists one record per CDR3 protein. The sample carries 26,000 or so distinct CDR3 sequences, about 12% recorded once. The sample consisted of PBMCs. These receptors came from a man between 60 and 75 years old in good health. Both conserved end residues are part of each CDR3. D genes are given only for firm matches. The size of a clone is reported for some rows only, either as once, few or many, or as a class for expanded clones.

CDR3aa: CASSLEFGGNSYEQYF
CDR3nt: TGTGCCAGCAGTTTAGAGTTCGGAGGAAACAGCTACGAGCAGTACTTC
j_gene: TRBJ2-7
abundance: -
v_gene: TRBV27
d_gene: -
len: 16

CDR3aa: CASSQDSGMNEQYF
CDR3nt: TGTGCCAGCAGCCAAGATTCAGGGATGAACGAGCAGTACTTC
j_gene: TRBJ2-7
abundance: many
v_gene: TRBV14
d_gene: -
len: 14

CDR3aa: CASSQGTSRNEQFF
CDR3nt: TGCGCCAGCAGCCAAGGGACTAGCCGCAATGAGCAGTTCTTC
j_gene: TRBJ2-1
abundance: many
v_gene: TRBV4-3
d_gene: TRBD2
len: 14

CDR3aa: CASSSLDGYTEAFF
CDR3nt: TGTGCCAGCAGCTCGCTCGACGGATACACTGAAGCTTTCTTT
j_gene: TRBJ1-1
abundance: many
v_gene: TRBV7-2
d_gene: -
len: 14

CDR3aa: CAARQGENTEAFF
CDR3nt: TGTGCCGCCCGACAGGGGGAGAACACTGAAGCTTTCTTT
j_gene: TRBJ1-1
abundance: many
v_gene: TRBV12-3/TRBV12-4
d_gene: TRBD1
len: 13

CDR3aa: CASTAVTSGNTIYF
CDR3nt: TGTGCCAGCACTGCGGTTACCTCTGGAAACACCATATATTTT
j_gene: TRBJ1-3
abundance: many
v_gene: TRBV5-6
d_gene: -
len: 14

CDR3aa: CASSPKGGTGTEAFF
CDR3nt: TGTGCCAGCAGCCCGAAAGGGGGGACGGGAACTGAAGCTTTCTTT
j_gene: TRBJ1-1
abundance: many
v_gene: TRBV5-5
d_gene: -
len: 15

CDR3aa: CASSSPGLAGGTGTGELFF
CDR3nt: TGTGCCAGCAGCTCGCCTGGACTAGCGGGAGGGACGGGAACCGGGGAGCTGTTTTTT
j_gene: TRBJ2-2
abundance: many
v_gene: TRBV7-3
d_gene: TRBD2
len: 19

CDR3aa: CASSPSGGPLQETQYF
CDR3nt: TGCGCCAGCAGTCCCAGCGGGGGACCACTACAAGAGACCCAGTACTTC
j_gene: TRBJ2-5
abundance: many
v_gene: TRBV5-1
d_gene: TRBD2
len: 16

CDR3aa: CASSVVGTSVETQYF
CDR3nt: TGTGCCAGCAGCGTAGTCGGGACCTCGGTGGAGACCCAGTACTTC
j_gene: TRBJ2-5
abundance: many
v_gene: TRBV9
d_gene: -
len: 15

CDR3aa: CASSLRGWVETQYF
CDR3nt: TGTGCCAGCAGTTTACGGGGTTGGGTCGAGACCCAGTACTTC
j_gene: TRBJ2-5
abundance: many
v_gene: TRBV28
d_gene: -
len: 14

CDR3aa: CSAHDRVGTEAFF
CDR3nt: TGCAGTGCTCATGACAGGGTGGGCACTGAAGCTTTCTTT
j_gene: TRBJ1-1
abundance: many
v_gene: TRBV20-1
d_gene: TRBD1
len: 13

CDR3aa: CASSQDRRLAGVRVNAGELFF
CDR3nt: TGTGCCAGCAGCCAAGACCGGAGACTAGCGGGAGTGAGGGTCAACGCCGGGGAGCTGTTTTTT
j_gene: TRBJ2-2
abundance: many
v_gene: TRBV3-1
d_gene: TRBD2
len: 21

CDR3aa: CSARARTSRRAVVFDEQFF
CDR3nt: TGCAGTGCTAGAGCTAGGACTAGCCGGAGGGCCGTTGTGTTCGATGAGCAGTTCTTC
j_gene: TRBJ2-1
abundance: -
v_gene: TRBV20-1
d_gene: TRBD2
len: 19

CDR3aa: CASSLGDLDEQFF
CDR3nt: TGTGCCAGCAGCTTGGGGGACCTGGATGAGCAGTTCTTC
j_gene: TRBJ2-1
abundance: many
v_gene: TRBV5-5
d_gene: -
len: 13